This TCR beta chain was sequenced in a study of shared clonotypes between healthy human individuals. Study background: A donor's plate count was three for CD4 naive and three for CD4 memory; CD8 naive had two and CD8 memory one. Overall study findings and caveats: Investigators collected only blood, and repertoires in tissues likely differ.

Comments on this clone: Antigen unknown.

Libraries were prepared by immunoSEQ multiplex PCR; TCRdb keeps only in-frame clonotypes and omits some of them. The table shows hundreds of thousands of clones, with 60% to 75% occurring only once. The source material was memory CD4+ T cells sorted from blood. The subset denotes: CD45RA-negative fraction. This sequence was found in a woman aged 30 to 39 in good health.

CDR3 amino acids: CASTSLDRYYNEQFF. The DNA of the CDR3 is TGTGCCAGCACCTCGTTGGACAGGTACTACAATGAGCAGTTCTTC. The chain has TRBV6-5 and TRBJ2-1; 7 nucleotides match TRBD1. This CDR3 spans 15 amino acids. Per the germline V gene, CDR1 is MNHEY and CDR2 is SVGAGI. J gave up 3 bases and V 7 bases, and 9 bases lay outside the gene matches.